This TCR beta chain was sequenced during a study of hypomethylating agent response in myelodysplastic syndrome. Study context: TET2 mutation, the most common, occurred in 5 of 11 patients.

V lost 0 bases to trimming and J lost 1 base, with 13 bases between them. CDR3 size: 16 residues. The germline V gene encodes CDR1 MDHEN and CDR2 SYDVKM. Profiling relied on immunoSEQ multiplex PCR, and the TCRdb table lists in-frame clones only, not all of them. The sample carries about 5,000 clones, over 80% recorded once. Overall study findings and caveats: Across all patients and within response groups, hypomethylating treatment left richness, diversity and clonality without significant change. Responders gained more novel clonotypes; non-responders had more contracted clonotypes after treatment.

This clone showed up just once. As yet, its antigen is unknown. Sample: bone marrow, taken before or after starting hypomethylating agent treatment for myelodysplastic syndrome (not recorded which). The chain is built from TRBV28 and TRBJ2-7; D is perhaps TRBD1 (6 bases). The TCR was taken from a human donor with myelodysplastic syndrome. CDR3: CASSLWGAQGSYEQYF. In DNA form, the CDR3 reads TGTGCCAGCAGTTTATGGGGGGCCCAAGGTTCCTACGAGCAGTACTTC.